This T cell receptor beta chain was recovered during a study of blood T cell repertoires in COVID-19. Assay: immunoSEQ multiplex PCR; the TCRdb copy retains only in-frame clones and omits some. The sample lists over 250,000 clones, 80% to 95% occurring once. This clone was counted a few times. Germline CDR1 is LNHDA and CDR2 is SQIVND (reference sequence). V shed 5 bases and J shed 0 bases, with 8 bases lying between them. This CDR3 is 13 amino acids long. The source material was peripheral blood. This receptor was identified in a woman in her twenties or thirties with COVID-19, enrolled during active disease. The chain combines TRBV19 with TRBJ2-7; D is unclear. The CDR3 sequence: CASSLRFSYEQYF. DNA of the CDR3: TGTGCCAGTAGTCTCAGGTTCTCCTACGAGCAGTACTTC.